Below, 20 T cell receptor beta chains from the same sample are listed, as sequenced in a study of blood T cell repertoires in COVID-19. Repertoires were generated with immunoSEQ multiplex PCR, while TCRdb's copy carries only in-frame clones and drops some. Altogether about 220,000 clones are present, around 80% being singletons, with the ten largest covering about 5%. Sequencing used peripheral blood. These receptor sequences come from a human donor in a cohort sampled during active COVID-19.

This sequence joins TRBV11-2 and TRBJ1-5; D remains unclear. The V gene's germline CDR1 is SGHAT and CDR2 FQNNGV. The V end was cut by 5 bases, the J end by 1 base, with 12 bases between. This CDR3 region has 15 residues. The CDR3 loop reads CASSLGVQSNQPQHF. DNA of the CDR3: TGTGCCAGCAGCCTGGGCGTCCAAAGCAATCAGCCCCAGCATTTT.

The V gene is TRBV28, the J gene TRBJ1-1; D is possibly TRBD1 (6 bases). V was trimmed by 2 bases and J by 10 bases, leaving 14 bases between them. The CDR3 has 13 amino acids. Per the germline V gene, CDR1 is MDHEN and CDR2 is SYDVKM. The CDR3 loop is CASSLVGNRAAFF. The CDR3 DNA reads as TGTGCCAGCAGTTTAGTGGGAAACAGGGCAGCTTTCTTT.

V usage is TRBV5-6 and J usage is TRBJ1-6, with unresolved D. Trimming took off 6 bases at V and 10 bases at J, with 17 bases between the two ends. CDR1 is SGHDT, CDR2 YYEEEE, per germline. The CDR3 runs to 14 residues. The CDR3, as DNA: TGTGCCAGCACCCGCTGGGGAGTAAACTCACCCCTCCACTTT. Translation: CASTRWGVNSPLHF.

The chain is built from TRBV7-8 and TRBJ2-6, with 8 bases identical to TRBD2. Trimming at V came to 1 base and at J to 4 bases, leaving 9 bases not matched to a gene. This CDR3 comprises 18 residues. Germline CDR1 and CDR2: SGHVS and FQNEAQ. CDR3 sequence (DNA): TGTGCCAGCAGCTTAGTTGTGCGGGGGGCGAAAGGGGCCAACGTCCTGACTTTC. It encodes CASSLVVRGAKGANVLTF.

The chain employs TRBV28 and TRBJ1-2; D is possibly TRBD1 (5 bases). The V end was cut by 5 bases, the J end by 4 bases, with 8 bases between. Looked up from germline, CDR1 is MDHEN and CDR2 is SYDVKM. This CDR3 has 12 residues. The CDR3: CASSAGLYGYTF. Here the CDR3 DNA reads TGTGCCAGCAGTGCGGGGCTCTATGGCTACACCTTC.

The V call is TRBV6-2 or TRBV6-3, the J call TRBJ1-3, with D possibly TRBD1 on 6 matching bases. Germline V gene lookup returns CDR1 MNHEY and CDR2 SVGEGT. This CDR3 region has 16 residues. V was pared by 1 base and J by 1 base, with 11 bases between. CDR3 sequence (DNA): TGTGCCAGCAGTTACTATCAGGGGAAGTCTGGAAACACCATATATTTT. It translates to CASSYYQGKSGNTIYF.

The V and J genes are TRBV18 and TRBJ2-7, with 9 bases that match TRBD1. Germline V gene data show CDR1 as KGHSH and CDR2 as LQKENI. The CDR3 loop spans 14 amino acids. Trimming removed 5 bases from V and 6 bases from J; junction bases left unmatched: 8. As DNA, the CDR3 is TGTGCCAGCTCAACCGCCGGGACAGGGCTCGAGCAGTACTTC. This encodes CASSTAGTGLEQYF.

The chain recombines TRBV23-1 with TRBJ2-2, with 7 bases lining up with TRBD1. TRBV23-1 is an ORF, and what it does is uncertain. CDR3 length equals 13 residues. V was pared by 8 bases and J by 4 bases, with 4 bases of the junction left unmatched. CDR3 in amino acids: CASDRAVTGELFF. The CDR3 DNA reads TGCGCCAGCGACAGGGCGGTCACCGGGGAGCTGTTTTTT.

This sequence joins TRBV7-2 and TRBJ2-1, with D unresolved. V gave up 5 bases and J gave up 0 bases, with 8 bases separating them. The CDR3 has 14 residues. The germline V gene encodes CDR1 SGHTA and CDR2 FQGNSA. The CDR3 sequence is CASSPQSSYNEQFF. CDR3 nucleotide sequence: TGTGCCAGCAGCCCCCAATCCTCCTACAATGAGCAGTTCTTC.

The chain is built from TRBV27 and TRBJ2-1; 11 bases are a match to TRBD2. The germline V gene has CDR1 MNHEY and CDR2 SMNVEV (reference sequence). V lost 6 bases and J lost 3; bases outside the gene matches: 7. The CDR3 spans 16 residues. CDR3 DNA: TGTGCCAGCAGCCCACTAGCGGGAGTTATCTACAATGAGCAGTTCTTC. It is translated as CASSPLAGVIYNEQFF.

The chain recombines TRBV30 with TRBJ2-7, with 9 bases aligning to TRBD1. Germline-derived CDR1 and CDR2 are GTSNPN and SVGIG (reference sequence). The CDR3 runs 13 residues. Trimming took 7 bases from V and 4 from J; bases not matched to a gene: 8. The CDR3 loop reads CASTGTGSYEQYF. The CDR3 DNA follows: TGTGCCTCTACCGGGACAGGGAGTTACGAGCAGTACTTC.

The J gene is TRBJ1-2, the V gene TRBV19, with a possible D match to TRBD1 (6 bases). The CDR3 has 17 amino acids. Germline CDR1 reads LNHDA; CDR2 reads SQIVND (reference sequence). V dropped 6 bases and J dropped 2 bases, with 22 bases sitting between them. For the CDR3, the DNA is TGTGCCAGTAGAGACATTTTAAGACAGGAATCCAACTATGGCTACACCTTC. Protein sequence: CASRDILRQESNYGYTF.

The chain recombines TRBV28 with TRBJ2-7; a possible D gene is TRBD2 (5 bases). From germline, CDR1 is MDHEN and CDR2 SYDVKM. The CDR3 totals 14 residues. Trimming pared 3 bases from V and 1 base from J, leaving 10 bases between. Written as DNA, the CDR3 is TGTGCCAGCAGTTTTAAAGCGGAGTCCTACGAGCAGTACTTC. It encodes CASSFKAESYEQYF. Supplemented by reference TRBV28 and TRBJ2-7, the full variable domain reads DVKVTQSSRYLVKRTGEKVFLECVQDMDHENMFWYRQDPGLGLRLIYFSYDVKMKEKGDIPEGYSVSREKKERFSLILESASTNQTSMYLCASSFKAESYEQYFGPGTRLTVT.

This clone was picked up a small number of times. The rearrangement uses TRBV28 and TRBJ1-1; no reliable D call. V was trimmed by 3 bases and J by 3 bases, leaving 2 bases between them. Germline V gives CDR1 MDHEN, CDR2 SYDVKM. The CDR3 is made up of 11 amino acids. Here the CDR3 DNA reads TGTGCCAGCAGTTTCTACACTGAAGCTTTCTTT. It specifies CASSFYTEAFF.

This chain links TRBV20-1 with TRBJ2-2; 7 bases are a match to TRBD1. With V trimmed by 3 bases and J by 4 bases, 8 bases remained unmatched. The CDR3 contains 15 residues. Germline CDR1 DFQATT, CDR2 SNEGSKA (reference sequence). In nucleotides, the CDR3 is TGCAGTGCTAGTCGGCGGACAGGCAGCACCGGGGAGCTGTTTTTT. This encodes CSASRRTGSTGELFF.

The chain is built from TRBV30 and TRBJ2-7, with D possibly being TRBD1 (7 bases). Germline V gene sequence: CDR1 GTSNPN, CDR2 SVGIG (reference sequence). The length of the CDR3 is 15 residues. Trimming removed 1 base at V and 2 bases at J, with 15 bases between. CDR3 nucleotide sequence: TGTGCCTGGAGTGGTGGGCAGGGGGGAACCTACGAGCAGTACTTC. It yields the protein CAWSGGQGGTYEQYF.

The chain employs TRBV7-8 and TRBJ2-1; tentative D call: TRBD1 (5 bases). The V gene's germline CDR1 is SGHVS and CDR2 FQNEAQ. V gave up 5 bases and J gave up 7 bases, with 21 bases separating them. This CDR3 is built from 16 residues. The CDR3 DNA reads TGTGCCAGCAGCCCTCCCACAGGTCAAAATACAAATGAGCAGTTCTTC. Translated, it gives CASSPPTGQNTNEQFF.

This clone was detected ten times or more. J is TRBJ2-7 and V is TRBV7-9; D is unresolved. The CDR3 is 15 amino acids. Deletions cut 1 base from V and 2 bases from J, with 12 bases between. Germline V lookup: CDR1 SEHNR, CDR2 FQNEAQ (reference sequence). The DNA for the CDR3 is TGTGCCAGCAGCTTAGATGGGTGGGCGACCTACGAGCAGTACTTC. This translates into CASSLDGWATYEQYF. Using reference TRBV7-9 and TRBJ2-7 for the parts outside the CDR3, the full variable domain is DTGVSQNPRHKITKRGQNVTFRCDPISEHNRLYWYRQTLGQGPEFLTYFQNEAQLEKSRLLSDRFSAERPKGSFSTLEIQRTEQGDSAMYLCASSLDGWATYEQYFGPGTRLTVT.

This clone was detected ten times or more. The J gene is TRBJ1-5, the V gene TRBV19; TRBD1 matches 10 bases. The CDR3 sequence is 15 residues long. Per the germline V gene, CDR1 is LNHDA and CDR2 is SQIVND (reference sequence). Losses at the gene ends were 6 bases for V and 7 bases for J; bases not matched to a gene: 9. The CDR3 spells CASSEDRGRGQPQHF. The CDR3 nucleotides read TGTGCCAGTAGCGAAGACAGGGGGCGAGGGCAGCCCCAGCATTTT.

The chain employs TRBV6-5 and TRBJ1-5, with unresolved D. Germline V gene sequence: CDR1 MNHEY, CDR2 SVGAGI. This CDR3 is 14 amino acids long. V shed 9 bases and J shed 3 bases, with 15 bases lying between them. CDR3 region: CASREGWNNQPQHF. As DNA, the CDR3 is TGTGCCAGTAGAGAGGGATGGAACAATCAGCCCCAGCATTTT.